Below, 24 T cell receptor beta chains from the same sample are listed, as sequenced in a study of human T cells and chemical hapten exposure. Time point given: healthy volunteer bleed at 2 weeks. The authors extracted total RNA from unfractionated whole blood. TCRdb reanalysed the RACE reads using MiXCR and keeps one entry per CDR3 protein. The table lists around 130,000 distinct CDR3 sequences, approximately 9% of them singletons. The source material was whole blood. These receptors all come from a male donor in good health. Some clones in this sample may be carry-over from other donors' samples.

This clonotype has a handful of counts. J is TRBJ1-1 and V is TRBV18; D not resolved. The V end lost 3 bases, the J end lost 4 bases, and 18 bases lay between the germline ends. From germline, CDR1 is KGHSH and CDR2 LQKENI. The CDR3 runs 16 residues. The CDR3 bases are TGTGCCAGCTCACCTGGGCCCGGTTCAAGCGGCACTGAAGCTTTCTTT. Its translation: CASSPGPGSSGTEAFF.

In this sample, this clonotype turned up a few times. The CDR3 coding sequence is TGCGCCAGCAGCTTGGTCGCAGGGGTCCTCACTGAAGCTTTCTTT. Translating gives CASSLVAGVLTEAFF. V is TRBV5-1 and J is TRBJ1-1; D might be TRBD1 (6 bases). Trimming took off 0 bases at V and 4 bases at J, with 13 bases between the two ends. The germline CDR1 and CDR2 sequences are SGHRS and YFSETQ. The CDR3 covers 15 residues.

This clonotype showed up many times. The chain has TRBV7-8 and TRBJ1-3; no definite D call. CDR1 and CDR2 from the germline V gene are SGHVS and FQNEAQ. The CDR3 is 15 residues long. V was clipped by 5 bases and J by 0 bases, with 11 bases between them. The CDR3 is CASSPPPSSGNTIYF. CDR3 sequence (DNA): TGTGCCAGCAGCCCTCCCCCAAGCTCTGGAAACACCATATATTTT.

This chain uses TRBV5-1 with TRBJ1-5; TRBD1 agrees at 7 bases. The junction had 6 bases not matched to a gene; V was cut back by 0 bases and J by 6 bases. The CDR3 is 15 amino acids. Germline CDR1 reads SGHRS; CDR2 reads YFSETQ. The CDR3 spells CASSLGTGGVQPQHF. The CDR3 DNA reads as TGCGCCAGCAGCTTGGGGACAGGCGGAGTTCAGCCCCAGCATTTT.

This clonotype was detected a few times. The CDR3 here is CSVEGLTTDTQYF. The CDR3, as DNA: TGCAGCGTTGAGGGACTCACAACAGATACGCAGTATTTT. This sequence joins TRBV29-1 and TRBJ2-3, with D maybe TRBD2 (6 bases). The V gene's germline CDR1 is SQVTM and CDR2 ANQGSEA. The CDR3 is made up of 13 amino acids. Trimming removed 3 bases at V and 3 bases at J, with 10 bases between.

This clonotype was observed a few times. The chain's CDR3 is CASSSRQAQPQHF. CDR3 in DNA: TGTGCCAGCAGTTCCCGACAGGCCCAGCCCCAGCATTTT. The gene calls are TRBV21-1 and TRBJ1-5; the table's D gene call, TRBD1, was not cross checked with the DNA. TRBV21-1 is an annotated pseudogene. The CDR3 has 13 residues.

This clonotype was picked up many times. The chain is built from TRBV4-2 and TRBJ1-3; D not resolved. Trimming pared 0 bases from V and 2 bases from J, leaving 8 bases between. The germline V gene encodes CDR1 LGHNA and CDR2 YNFKEQ. The CDR3 is 15 residues long. The CDR3 reads CASSQDARAGNTIYF. The DNA for the CDR3 is TGTGCCAGCAGCCAAGATGCGAGGGCTGGAAACACCATATATTTT.

V and J are TRBV2 and TRBJ2-5, with 7 bases matching TRBD1. Per germline, CDR1 SNHLY and CDR2 FYNNEI. V lost 10 bases to trimming and J lost 2 bases; unmatched junction nucleotides: 4. The CDR3 runs 12 residues. CDR3: CAIKGQQETQYF. CDR3 DNA sequence: TGTGCCATCAAGGGACAGCAAGAGACCCAGTACTTC. The full variable domain, with the rest looked up from reference TRBV2 and TRBJ2-5, is EPEVTQTPSHQVTQMGQEVILRCVPISNHLYFYWYRQILGQKVEFLVSFYNNEISEKSEIFDDQFSVERPDGSNFTLKIRSTKLEDSAMYFCAIKGQQETQYFGPGTRLLVL.

V gene TRBV20-1 combines with J gene TRBJ2-1, with TRBD1 matching 8 bases. Germline values: CDR1 DFQATT, CDR2 SNEGSKA (reference sequence). The CDR3 contains 14 residues. V was pared by 0 bases and J by 8 bases, with 6 bases of the junction left unmatched. The CDR3 spells CSARDHGQGYEQFF. The CDR3 coding sequence is TGCAGTGCTAGAGACCATGGACAGGGTTATGAGCAGTTCTTC.

The CDR3 region is CSARRQGGNQPQHF. The CDR3 region has the DNA TGCAGTGCTAGACGACAGGGGGGCAATCAGCCCCAGCATTTT. The rearrangement uses TRBV20-1 and TRBJ1-5; 9 bases line up with TRBD1. J was trimmed by 2 bases and V by 2 bases; bases with no gene match: 1. The CDR3 extends over 14 amino acids. Germline V gene sequence: CDR1 DFQATT, CDR2 SNEGSKA (reference sequence).

This clonotype was counted between two and nine times. The chain's CDR3 is CASSPRTDNTGELFF. The CDR3 coding sequence is TGTGCCAGCAGTCCGAGGACAGATAACACCGGGGAGCTGTTTTTT. The chain couples TRBV3-1 to TRBJ2-2; D is perhaps TRBD1 (6 bases). CDR3 size: 15 residues. V was pared by 6 bases and J by 2 bases, with 13 bases between. Germline assignment: CDR1 LGHDT and CDR2 YNNKEL (reference sequence).

This clonotype occurred many times. The gene calls are TRBV7-9 and TRBJ2-7; D gene unclear. V was shortened by 1 base and J by 2 bases, with 6 bases between the two germline ends. Germline V gene sequence: CDR1 SEHNR, CDR2 FQNEAQ (reference sequence). The CDR3 runs to 13 residues. The CDR3 sequence: CASSLDSTYEQYF. The CDR3 coding sequence is TGTGCCAGCAGCTTAGACAGTACCTACGAGCAGTACTTC.

This clonotype was detected only once. V usage is TRBV6-5 and J usage is TRBJ2-2, with D uncertain. The CDR3 is made up of 13 amino acids. CDR1 is MNHEY, CDR2 SVGAGI, per germline. Deletions cut 6 bases from V and 6 bases from J, with 11 bases between. CDR3 protein: CASRRLEPGELFF. For the CDR3, the DNA is TGTGCCAGCAGGCGCCTAGAACCCGGGGAGCTGTTTTTT.

This chain links TRBV18 with TRBJ2-4; D not certain. The CDR3 is 14 amino acids. V was clipped by 6 bases and J by 2 bases, with 11 bases between them. Germline V lookup: CDR1 KGHSH, CDR2 LQKENI. The CDR3 protein is CASSHENPKNIQYF. The CDR3 region has the DNA TGTGCCAGCTCTCACGAGAATCCCAAAAACATTCAGTACTTC.

The chain is built from TRBV2 and TRBJ2-1, with a possible D match to TRBD2 (6 bases). Per germline, CDR1 SNHLY and CDR2 FYNNEI. The V end lost 6 bases, the J end lost 4 bases, and 16 bases lay between the germline ends. The length of the CDR3 is 15 residues. The CDR3 coding sequence is TGTGCCAGCAGGGAGCAGGGTGGGGGGTACAATGAGCAGTTCTTC. Encoded protein: CASREQGGGYNEQFF.

This clonotype was counted ten times or more. The rearrangement links TRBV6-5 to TRBJ1-1; D might be TRBD1 (5 bases). V was trimmed by 0 bases and J by 3 bases, leaving 11 bases between them. The CDR3 loop spans 15 amino acids. Germline V lookup: CDR1 MNHEY, CDR2 SVGAGI. The CDR3 sequence: CASSYSPGEDTEAFF. The CDR3 bases are TGTGCCAGCAGTTACTCTCCGGGGGAGGACACTGAAGCTTTCTTT.

This clonotype was seen a few times. J is TRBJ2-7 and V is TRBV7-2; D remains ambiguous. Germline V gives CDR1 SGHTA, CDR2 FQGNSA. V was clipped by 5 bases and J by 5 bases, with 13 bases between them. The CDR3 covers 13 residues. CDR3 sequence: CASSTVTAHEQYF. The CDR3 nucleotides read TGTGCCAGCAGCACCGTTACCGCGCACGAGCAGTACTTC.

At least ten counts were recorded for this clonotype. V gene TRBV9 combines with J gene TRBJ1-1, with 8 bases fitting TRBD1. Germline V gene sequence: CDR1 SGDLS, CDR2 YYNGEE. The ends lost 0 bases at V and 3 bases at J; junction bases unmatched: 1. The CDR3 totals 14 residues. This CDR3 is CASSVEDRDTEAFF. Here the CDR3 DNA reads TGTGCCAGCAGCGTAGAGGACAGGGACACTGAAGCTTTCTTT. Together with reference TRBV9 and TRBJ1-1, the CDR3 gives the full variable domain: DSGVTQTPKHLITATGQRVTLRCSPRSGDLSVYWYQQSLDQGLQFLIQYYNGEERAKGNILERFSAQQFPDLHSELNLSSLELGDSALYFCASSVEDRDTEAFFGQGTRLTVV.

This clonotype was found a few times. The rearrangement links TRBV4-1 to TRBJ2-2, with D possibly being TRBD1 (6 bases). The CDR3 spans 17 residues. The V end lost 2 bases, the J end lost 0 bases, and 13 bases lay between the germline ends. From germline, CDR1 is MGHRA and CDR2 YSYEKL. The CDR3 is CASSQPGHRANTGELFF. The CDR3 DNA reads TGCGCCAGCAGCCAACCGGGACACCGCGCGAACACCGGGGAGCTGTTTTTT.

This clonotype came up a few times. The V gene is TRBV7-8, the J gene TRBJ1-2; D is undetermined. CDR1 and CDR2 from the germline V gene are SGHVS and FQNEAQ. V lost 4 bases and J 7 bases, leaving 13 bases between the germline ends. This CDR3 contains 13 residues. CDR3 nucleotide sequence: TGTGCCAGCAGCTGGGGTGGGGTGCGTGGCTACACCTTC. Amino acids: CASSWGGVRGYTF.

V gene TRBV3-1 combines with J gene TRBJ1-5, with TRBD1 as a possible D gene (6 bases). Deletions cut 0 bases from V and 6 bases from J, with 15 bases between. The CDR3 sequence is 16 residues long. Per the germline V gene, CDR1 is LGHDT and CDR2 is YNNKEL (reference sequence). DNA of the CDR3: TGTGCCAGCAGCCAAGATACGTCCAGGGGACTTCAGCCCCAGCATTTT. This gives the protein CASSQDTSRGLQPQHF.

The CDR3, as DNA: TGTGCCAGCAGTTTAAGGGGTGCAGGTCAGCCCCAGCATTTT. It encodes CASSLRGAGQPQHF. The rearrangement links TRBV12-3 or TRBV12-4 to TRBJ1-5; TRBD1 is a possible D gene (5 bases). Trimming pared 2 bases from V and 6 bases from J, leaving 11 bases between. The length of the CDR3 is 14 residues.

This clonotype came up a few times. The J gene is TRBJ1-5, the V gene TRBV19; D call uncertain. Germline loops: CDR1 LNHDA, CDR2 SQIVND (reference sequence). Trimming took off 5 bases at V and 4 bases at J, with 6 bases between the two ends. The CDR3 consists of 12 residues. The CDR3 DNA follows: TGTGCCAGTAGTCCCCTAAATCAGCCCCAGCATTTT. Translated, it gives CASSPLNQPQHF.

The chain uses TRBV11-2 and TRBJ2-7, with D possibly TRBD1 on 5 matching bases. Trimming left V 6 bases short and J 12 bases short, with 15 bases between. Per germline, CDR1 SGHAT and CDR2 FQNNGV. This CDR3 region has 11 residues. The CDR3 loop reads CASRSPTAAYF. In nucleotides, the CDR3 is TGTGCCAGCAGGTCTCCGACAGCCGCGTACTTC. The full variable domain, rest sourced from reference TRBV11-2 and TRBJ2-7, is EAGVAQSPRYKIIEKRQSVAFWCNPISGHATLYWYQQILGQGPKLLIQFQNNGVVDDSQLPKDRFSAERLKGVDSTLKIQPAKLEDSAVYLCASRSPTAAYFGPGTRLTVT.